The rows below give T cell receptor beta chains drawn from one sample of a study of cytomegalovirus exposure and HLA in healthy donors. Some clones are missing from TCRdb's copy, which holds only in-frame ones; the method was immunoSEQ multiplex PCR. This table has about 170,000 clones, roughly 79% appearing once. Sequenced: PBMCs. The receptors were gathered from a woman aged 45-59 years in good health and CMV-seropositive. The CDR3 runs from the conserved cysteine through the conserved F or W. The D gene is left open where the match is weak. Size tells how often a clone was seen (once, few, many) or the class of an expanded clone, and some rows leave it out.

V gene: TRBV7-2
clone size: .
D gene: TRBD1
CDR3 length: 17
J gene: TRBJ1-2
CDR3 DNA: TGTGCCAGCAGCTTAGATTTGGTCTTAGGGGGCGGCTATGGCTACACCTTC
CDR3 protein: CASSLDLVLGGGYGYTF

V gene: TRBV9
clone size: .
D gene: TRBD1
CDR3 length: 17
J gene: TRBJ1-5
CDR3 DNA: TGTGCCAGCAGCGTTCCCGCGGACAGGCCCTCCAATCAGCCCCAGCATTTT
CDR3 protein: CASSVPADRPSNQPQHF

V gene: TRBV21-1
clone size: once
D gene: .
CDR3 length: 17
J gene: TRBJ2-5
CDR3 DNA: TGTGCCAGCAGCAAAGGGGGGCAGGGGCGATACCAAGAGACCCAGTACTTC
CDR3 protein: CASSKGGQGRYQETQYF

V gene: TRBV6-5
clone size: .
D gene: TRBD1
CDR3 length: 13
J gene: TRBJ1-6
CDR3 DNA: TGTGCCACCAGGAGGGACAGTAATTCACCCCTCCACTTT
CDR3 protein: CATRRDSNSPLHF

V gene: TRBV10-2
clone size: .
D gene: .
CDR3 length: 13
J gene: TRBJ2-7
CDR3 DNA: TGCGCCAGCAGCACCGGACAGCTTTACGAGCAGTACTTC
CDR3 protein: CASSTGQLYEQYF

V gene: TRBV6-1
clone size: .
D gene: TRBD1
CDR3 length: 14
J gene: TRBJ1-2
CDR3 DNA: TGTGCCAGCAGAGATTCAGGGGGCGGCTATGGCTACACCTTC
CDR3 protein: CASRDSGGGYGYTF

V gene: TRBV7-9
clone size: .
D gene: TRBD2
CDR3 length: 15
J gene: TRBJ2-7
CDR3 DNA: TGTGCCAGCAGCTTCTTGATAGCGGGTGGGTACGAGCAGTACTTC
CDR3 protein: CASSFLIAGGYEQYF

V gene: TRBV27
clone size: .
D gene: .
CDR3 length: 12
J gene: TRBJ1-6
CDR3 DNA: TGTGCCAGCAGTTTACAGGATTCACCCCTCCACTTT
CDR3 protein: CASSLQDSPLHF

V gene: TRBV10-3
clone size: .
D gene: TRBD1
CDR3 length: 13
J gene: TRBJ2-1
CDR3 DNA: TGTGCCATCACTGGACAGGGTTCCAATGAGCAGTTCTTC
CDR3 protein: CAITGQGSNEQFF

V gene: TRBV7-6
clone size: .
D gene: .
CDR3 length: 16
J gene: TRBJ2-2
CDR3 DNA: TGTGCCAGCAGCCCATCAGGGGCCGGTAACACCGGGGAGCTGTTTTTT
CDR3 protein: CASSPSGAGNTGELFF

V gene: TRBV6-6
clone size: .
D gene: TRBD1
CDR3 length: 15
J gene: TRBJ2-7
CDR3 DNA: TGTGCCAGCAGTTACGTACAGGGGAGCTCCTACGAGCAGTACTTC
CDR3 protein: CASSYVQGSSYEQYF

V gene: TRBV10-3
clone size: .
D gene: TRBD2
CDR3 length: 15
J gene: TRBJ2-1
CDR3 DNA: TGTGCCATCAGTGAGTCCAGCGGGGGGACGGGTGAGCAGTTCTTC
CDR3 protein: CAISESSGGTGEQFF

V gene: TRBV6-5
clone size: few
D gene: TRBD1
CDR3 length: 15
J gene: TRBJ1-2
CDR3 DNA: TGTGCCAGCAGTTACCAACTACAGGGGACTGGAGGCTACACCTTC
CDR3 protein: CASSYQLQGTGGYTF

V gene: TRBV7-8
clone size: .
D gene: .
CDR3 length: 13
J gene: TRBJ1-5
CDR3 DNA: TGTGCCAGCAGCTTATTTCCCGATCAGCCCCAGCATTTT
CDR3 protein: CASSLFPDQPQHF

V gene: TRBV2
clone size: .
D gene: .
CDR3 length: 15
J gene: TRBJ1-5
CDR3 DNA: TGTGCCAGCAGTGAAGGTGGGGGGATAGGTCAGCCCCAGCATTTT
CDR3 protein: CASSEGGGIGQPQHF

V gene: TRBV4-1
clone size: .
D gene: TRBD2
CDR3 length: 15
J gene: TRBJ2-3
CDR3 DNA: TGCGCCAGCAGCCAACAGCGGGGGGACACAGATACGCAGTATTTT
CDR3 protein: CASSQQRGDTDTQYF

V gene: TRBV9
clone size: .
D gene: .
CDR3 length: 12
J gene: TRBJ2-2
CDR3 DNA: TGTGCCAGCAGCGTATCCGCCGGGGAGCTGTTTTTT
CDR3 protein: CASSVSAGELFF

V gene: TRBV11-2
clone size: .
D gene: TRBD1
CDR3 length: 14
J gene: TRBJ1-1
CDR3 DNA: TGTGCCAGCAACATAGACAGGGGGAACACTGAAGCTTTCTTT
CDR3 protein: CASNIDRGNTEAFF

V gene: TRBV15
clone size: .
D gene: .
CDR3 length: 13
J gene: TRBJ2-1
CDR3 DNA: TGTGCCACCAGCAGGTCCTACTACAATGAGCAGTTCTTC
CDR3 protein: CATSRSYYNEQFF

V gene: TRBV4-1
clone size: .
D gene: TRBD2
CDR3 length: 16
J gene: TRBJ2-1
CDR3 DNA: TGCGCCAGCAGCCAACCCCCTAGCGGTAGCTACAATGAGCAGTTCTTC
CDR3 protein: CASSQPPSGSYNEQFF

V gene: TRBV4-1
clone size: .
D gene: .
CDR3 length: 15
J gene: TRBJ1-2
CDR3 DNA: TGCGCCAGCAGCCAAGATCCCCCACTCCTCTATGGCTACACCTTC
CDR3 protein: CASSQDPPLLYGYTF

V gene: TRBV27
clone size: .
D gene: .
CDR3 length: 15
J gene: TRBJ1-1
CDR3 DNA: TGTGCCAGCAGTTTGGCACAGATGGAGGGCACTGAAGCTTTCTTT
CDR3 protein: CASSLAQMEGTEAFF

V gene: TRBV28
clone size: .
D gene: .
CDR3 length: 12
J gene: TRBJ2-3
CDR3 DNA: TGTGCCAGCAGTTTTCCGAGGGATACGCAGTATTTT
CDR3 protein: CASSFPRDTQYF

V gene: TRBV7-2
clone size: .
D gene: .
CDR3 length: 12
J gene: TRBJ1-6
CDR3 DNA: TGTGCCAGCAGCTCCCCTTCTCCACCCCTCCACTTT
CDR3 protein: CASSSPSPPLHF

V gene: TRBV5-3
clone size: .
D gene: TRBD1
CDR3 length: 14
J gene: TRBJ2-7
CDR3 DNA: TGTGCCAGAAGCTCGGGACAGGGGTTCTACGAGCAGTACTTC
CDR3 protein: CARSSGQGFYEQYF

V gene: TRBV28
clone size: few
D gene: .
CDR3 length: 12
J gene: TRBJ1-2
CDR3 DNA: TGTGCCAGCAGTTTGGTGGGGGGTGGCTACACCTTC
CDR3 protein: CASSLVGGGYTF